Shown below are 10 T cell receptor beta chains from a single sample sequenced in a study of blood T cells in healthy people across ages. Then a second PCR, running roughly 7 to 11 cycles, was carried out with a sample-barcoded 5' primer and a J-beta primer mix. TCRdb re-derived calls from the 5' RACE reads in MiXCR, one entry per CDR3 protein. The sample shows about a million distinct CDR3 sequences, just over 50% of them seen only once. Material: blood. These receptor sequences come from an older woman in good health.

J is TRBJ2-4 and V is TRBV2, with 12 positions matching TRBD1. Germline V CDR1 and CDR2: SNHLY, FYNNEI. With 8 bases clipped from V and 5 bases from J, the junction kept 4 bases outside the gene matches. The CDR3 covers 14 residues. CDR3 nucleotide sequence: TGTGCCAGCTGGGACAGGGGGCTCGAAAACATTCAGTACTTC. Encoded protein: CASWDRGLENIQYF.

The chain combines TRBV20-1 with TRBJ2-5; D possibly corresponds to TRBD1 (6 bases). V was shortened by 6 bases and J by 5 bases, with 22 bases between the two germline ends. This CDR3 region has 15 residues. CDR1 DFQATT and CDR2 SNEGSKA come from the germline V gene (reference sequence). CDR3 amino acids: CSARPKLGALETQYF. CDR3 coding DNA: TGCAGTGCCAGACCAAAATTGGGGGCGTTGGAGACCCAGTACTTC.

This clonotype has only a few counts. The chain combines TRBV28 with TRBJ2-3, with TRBD2 matching over 10 bases. Germline CDR1 is MDHEN and CDR2 is SYDVKM. This CDR3 comprises 17 residues. V lost 2 bases to trimming and J lost 0 bases; unmatched junction nucleotides: 5. The CDR3 spells CASSLPPTSGSTDTQYF. The DNA for the CDR3 is TGTGCCAGCAGTTTACCCCCGACTAGCGGGAGCACAGATACGCAGTATTTT.

The gene calls are TRBV30 and TRBJ1-2; D ambiguous. The V end lost 0 bases, the J end lost 4 bases, and 9 bases lay between the germline ends. The CDR3 is made up of 13 amino acids. Germline V gives CDR1 GTSNPN, CDR2 SVGIG (reference sequence). The CDR3 sequence: CAWSVGEGYGYTF. In DNA, the CDR3 is TGTGCCTGGAGTGTCGGTGAGGGCTATGGCTACACCTTC.

This clonotype has more than one count but fewer than ten. This sequence joins TRBV7-2 and TRBJ2-5; the D call may be TRBD1 or TRBD2 (5 bases each). The J call could be wrong; TRBJ2-7 is a better fit for the DNA end. This CDR3 is 13 amino acids long. CDR1 SGHTA and CDR2 FQGNSA come from the germline V gene. In nucleotides, the CDR3 is TGTGCCAGCAGCTCGAACGGGGCTTACGAGCAGTACTTC. Protein: CASSSNGAYEQYF.

This sequence joins TRBV5-1 and TRBJ2-1; 11 nucleotides match TRBD1. J gave up 7 bases and V 5 bases, and 8 bases lay outside the gene matches. The germline V gene encodes CDR1 SGHRS and CDR2 YFSETQ. The CDR3 runs 15 residues. For the CDR3, the DNA is TGCGCCAGCAGTCTTGGACAGGGGGCGCCTAATGAGCAGTTCTTC. Translated, it gives CASSLGQGAPNEQFF.

This clonotype was observed a few times. The CDR3 is CASSLRGGVVYGYTF. CDR3 coding DNA: TGTGCCAGCAGCTTGAGAGGGGGCGTAGTATATGGCTACACCTTC. The V gene is TRBV5-6, the J gene TRBJ1-2; TRBD1 aligns across 7 bases. The junction had 8 bases not matched to a gene; V was cut back by 1 base and J by 5 bases. The CDR3 contains 15 residues. Germline V CDR1 and CDR2: SGHDT, YYEEEE. Based on the CDR3 plus reference TRBV5-6 and TRBJ1-2, the full variable domain is DAGVTQSPTHLIKTRGQQVTLRCSPKSGHDTVSWYQQALGQGPQFIFQYYEEEERQRGNFPDRFSGHQFPNYSSELNVNALLLGDSALYLCASSLRGGVVYGYTFGSGTRLTVV.

This clonotype was seen just once. The rearrangement uses TRBV28 and TRBJ2-5, with 7 nucleotides matching TRBD1. This CDR3 has 16 amino acids. V was clipped by 1 base and J by 0 bases; unmatched bases: 5. From germline, CDR1 is MDHEN and CDR2 SYDVKM. The CDR3 DNA reads as TGTGCCAGCAGTTTATCTCTTGGGACAGACCAAGAGACCCAGTACTTC. The encoded protein is CASSLSLGTDQETQYF.

The rearrangement links TRBV20-1 to TRBJ1-1; 7 bases are shared with TRBD1. The CDR3 runs 13 residues. The V and J ends lost 3 bases and 6 bases, in that order; junction bases with no gene match: 7. Germline CDR1 reads DFQATT; CDR2 reads SNEGSKA (reference sequence). The CDR3 here is CSARFSGGSEAFF. As DNA, the CDR3 is TGCAGTGCTAGGTTCTCAGGGGGGTCTGAAGCTTTCTTT.

The V gene is TRBV3-1, the J gene TRBJ2-1, with D perhaps assigned TRBD1 or TRBD2 (5 bases each). Trimming stripped 7 bases from V and 8 bases from J, with 21 bases between. This CDR3 contains 15 residues. CDR1 and CDR2 from the germline V gene are LGHDT and YNNKEL (reference sequence). CDR3 residues: CASNPLGTTTHEQFF. The CDR3, as DNA: TGTGCCAGCAACCCTCTTGGGACCACCACACATGAGCAGTTCTTC.